The subject of this entry is one TCR beta chain. The DNA is left out, because the CDR3 cannot be placed on it with certainty; the CDR3 is given as TCRdb lists it. TCRdb re-derived calls from the RT-PCR reads in MiXCR, one entry per CDR3 protein. This table holds 490,000 or so distinct CDR3 sequences, 6% to 9% found once. This record comes from a study of response to subunit inactivated influenza vaccine. Germline assignment: CDR1 SGHVS and CDR2 FQNEAQ. The CDR3 is 15 amino acids in total, end residues counted. This TCR was sampled from a man between 50 and 69 years old who received an inactivated influenza vaccine. Source: PBMCs from blood, taken roughly 24 months after vaccination. V is TRBV7-8 and J is TRBJ2-2; the listed D gene, TRBD2, was not tested against the DNA. CDR3 protein: CASSPRGVTPGSCFF.